This TCR beta chain was sequenced during a study of T-cell memory formation after mild COVID-19 (dated by TCRdb to the early 2020s). Notes on the research overall: TCR sequence clusters from the two donors were found to be largely donor specific. Two young, previously healthy adult volunteers, one female and one male, were included in the cohort. Longitudinal TCRalpha and TCRbeta repertoire sequencing tracked T-cell clones expanding and contracting after mild COVID-19 in two donors.

PBMCs were isolated by Ficoll-Paque density gradient centrifugation. The sequencing machine was an Illumina NovaSeq 6000. TCRalpha and TCRbeta cDNA libraries were constructed by 5'RACE with constant-segment primers, with sample barcodes and unique molecular identifiers being introduced. Trizol reagent was used to extract RNA from every sample. Amplification of the libraries took two PCR steps, and the second step added a second sample barcode plus Illumina TruSeq adapters. Libraries were sequenced on an Illumina NovaSeq with 2 x 150 bp paired-end reads. Per the original workflow: Reads were demultiplexed and collapsed into UMI-guided consensus sequences with migec v1.2.7. Using mixcr v2.1.11, UMI consensuses were aligned to TRA and TRB V and J templates and then assembled into clonotypes. A clonotype was counted as expanded or contracted only if both edgeR and NoisET called the change significant, with noise models trained on biological replicates. For edgeR calls, the thresholds were a false discovery rate-adjusted p below 0.01 and a log2 fold-change of 1. As an exploratory analysis of dynamics, max-normalized trajectories of the 1000 most abundant clonotypes were examined by PCA with hierarchical clustering. Separately sequenced CD4+ and CD8+ repertoires were used to assign a CD4 or CD8 phenotype to each responding clone. TCRdb reran the public reads through fastp at Q25 and MiXCR, keeping productive beta chains. CDR3 protein duplicates are merged, each entry listing the most common genes and DNA. These V and J calls are TCRdb output, not the study's own analysis. This sample comprises 350,000 to 450,000 distinct CDR3 sequences, under 30% of them detected only once. The ten largest clones take up about 13% of the sample.

The CDR3 contains 15 residues, cysteine and phenylalanine counted. Only the CDR3 part of the read is kept: 45 bases, read in frame from the first base. CDR1 and CDR2, looked up from the germline V gene (reference sequence), are SEHNR and FQNEAQ. A distance of 14 bases separates the germline ends of V and J, which lose 3 bases and 5 bases respectively. As to this clonotype: Its antigen remains unidentified. Base qualities are not recorded, but no much larger clone differs from it by a single base.

Broader findings and caveats from the paper: Contracting CD4+ clones appeared mostly in the CM and EM memory subsets, whereas CD8+ clones were enriched in EMRA. Clones that contracted from day 15 to 85 showed balanced CD4/CD8 phenotypes, whereas a second wave of clones that expanded from day 15 to 37 leaned towards CD4+. Whether the second-wave clones peaking on day 37 were SARS-CoV-2 specific was not confirmed. The study included only a couple of mild cases, and larger cohorts that include severe cases with pre-infection samples were judged to be necessary. Some responding clones were detected in pre-infection memory, which suggested that pre-existing cross-reactive memory T cells had joined the SARS-CoV-2 response.

The clonotype comes from an adult woman who had mild COVID-19 (a few samples of this study predate the infection). The sample titles of this study are shuffled in the database, so cell type and time point are left out; the donor was told from shared clones. Recombination joined TRBV7-9 with TRBJ1-5; TRBD1 is perhaps the D gene, given 5 matching bases. The material sequenced was PBMCs or a T cell subset sorted from them (not recorded which). The CDR3: CASSLGTAEDQPQHF. The DNA is TGTGCCAGCAGCTTGGGGACCGCCGAGGATCAGCCCCAGCATTTT. Beyond the CDR3, the reference TRBV7-9 and TRBJ1-5 genes provide the residues; the full variable domain reads: DTGVSQNPRHKITKRGQNVTFRCDPISEHNRLYWYRQTLGQGPEFLTYFQNEAQLEKSRLLSDRFSAERPKGSFSTLEIQRTEQGDSAMYLCASSLGTAEDQPQHFGDGTRLSIL.